This T cell receptor beta chain derives from a study of shared clonotypes between healthy human individuals (dated by TCRdb to 2018 to 2021). At the level of the whole study: Three men and a couple of women, aged 18 to 49 years, made up the cohort. For each donor, three plates each were used for CD4 naive and CD4 memory, two plates were used for CD8 naive, and one plate was used for CD8 memory. The study deeply sequenced blood TCR repertoires of about 5 healthy adults to estimate repertoire size and the extent of clonotype sharing between individuals. Libraries were prepared and TCR repertoires were sequenced by different laboratories using diverse techniques, in order to increase sequencing depth and limit assay-specific biases. Each donor's leukapheresis produced roughly between roughly 0.94 and 9.5 billion PBMCs. Beyond this particular receptor, the publication reports: Naive subsets generally had larger estimated clonotype richness than memory subsets did. Sharing across a few donors was observed for approximately 5% of naive CD4, over 3% of naive CD8, 2% to 2.5% of memory CD4, and over 0.3% of memory CD8 clonotypes. Sampling was restricted to blood, and TCR repertoires in tissue are likely to differ from TCR repertoires in blood. Compared with non-shared clonotypes, the clonotypes found in all four sorted-subset donors had higher generation probabilities. Pairwise subsampling led to the expectation that sequencing depth would affect the degree of clonotype sharing among donors. The genetic and exposure-history diversity represented was limited by the small number of donors. Even with the large sequencing depth, rarefaction of the sorted-subset datasets indicated that sequencing was incomplete.

On this clone: Its target antigen remains unknown. Base qualities are not at hand, and no much larger clone is one base apart.

The donors were healthy, HIV-negative adults who had no recently reported acute infections or vaccinations. Every donor was a Caucasian adult living in Nashville, Tennessee, USA. CD4+ T cells were enriched through magnetic negative selection, after which naive cells were positively selected on CD45RA and the remaining negative fraction served as the memory subset. After blood collection by leukapheresis, PBMCs were isolated using Ficoll-Histopaque density gradient centrifugation and then cryopreserved in the vapor phase of liquid nitrogen. Analytical flow cytometry was used to check the purity and quantity of every magnetically sorted T cell population. Genomic DNA was isolated from each sorted fraction and quantified by UV absorbance on a Nanodrop 2000c. TCR CDR3 regions were amplified from genomic DNA by multiplex PCR using the deep immunoSEQ assay. Extracted genomic DNA from each cell subset was distributed evenly across all wells of several immunoSEQ 96-well plates, and each plate was treated as a replicate. Each replicate PCR for sorted subsets received approximately 220 ng genomic DNA, equal to roughly 30,000 T cell genomes. Purified libraries were measured with a Qubit 3.0 fluorometer, size-checked on a Bioanalyzer 2100, and measured again with the KAPA Library Quantification kit. A separate single-read 150-cycle Illumina NextSeq 550 flow cell was used to sequence each immunoSEQ 96-well plate. The published analysis was carried out like this. The immunoSEQ output contained only junctional sequences without quality scores, so filtering could not match that applied to full-length reads. Sequences were annotated with PyIR, a Python wrapper for IgBLAST v1.9, and V/J genes and CDR3 were assigned using IMGT germline references. Reads with weak V/J assignments (E-value above 1e-6), missing CDR3, stop codons, out-of-frame junctions, or ambiguous translated residues were removed. A V3J clonotype was defined by an identical inferred V gene, J gene, and CDR3 amino acid sequence. The percentage overlap between two repertoires was calculated by dividing the number of shared unique clonotypes by the size of the smaller repertoire. RTK rarefaction, the Chao1 estimator, and Recon v2.1 estimates of unobserved clonotypes were used to assess repertoire richness. Generation probabilities were computed with OLGA for all TCRbeta clonotypes obtained by the gDNA method from several donors. TCRdb retrieved this table from immuneACCESS and kept in-frame rearrangements only. Not all clones are present; in checked studies, unresolved V genes account for under half, and no reason is known for the remainder. D and trimming come from the DNA, and the V and J calls and clone size come from that table. A total of roughly 1,000,000 clones appear in this sample, about four fifths of them only once. Under 0.65% of the sample lies in the top ten.

From a lookup of the germline V gene (reference sequence), CDR1 and CDR2 are GTSNPN and SVGIG. V trim: 7 bases; J trim: 4 bases; unmatched bases: 11. Reading from cysteine to phenylalanine, the CDR3 counts 15 amino acids. Only the CDR3 DNA stays, 45 bases, in frame from base 1. The sequencing input was memory CD4+ T cells from PBMCs. The cell subset or site label, read with the paper, signifies: CD45RA-negative fraction. The chain was built from TRBV30 and TRBJ2-7, and TRBD2 aligns with 12 junction nucleotides. The receptor comes from a man aged 18 to 35 in good health. Some clones in this sample may be carry-over from other donors' samples. The DNA is as follows: TGTGCCTTATCCGTCGGACTAGCGGGACCTTACGAGCAGTACTTC. Its product reads: CALSVGLAGPYEQYF.